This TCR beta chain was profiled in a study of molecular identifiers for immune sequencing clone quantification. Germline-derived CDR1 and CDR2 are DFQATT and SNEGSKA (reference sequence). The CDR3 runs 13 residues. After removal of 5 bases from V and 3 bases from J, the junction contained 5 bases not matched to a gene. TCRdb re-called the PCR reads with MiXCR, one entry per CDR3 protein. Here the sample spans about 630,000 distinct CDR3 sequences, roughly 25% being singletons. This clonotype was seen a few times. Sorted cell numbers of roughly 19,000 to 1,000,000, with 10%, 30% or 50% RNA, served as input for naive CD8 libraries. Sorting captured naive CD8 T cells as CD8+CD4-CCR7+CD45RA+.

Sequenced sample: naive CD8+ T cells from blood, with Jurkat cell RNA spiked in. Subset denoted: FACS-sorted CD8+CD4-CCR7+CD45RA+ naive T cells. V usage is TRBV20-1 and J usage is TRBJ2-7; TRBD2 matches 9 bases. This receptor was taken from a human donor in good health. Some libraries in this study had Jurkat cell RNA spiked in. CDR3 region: CSARPSGNYEQYF. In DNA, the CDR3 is TGCAGTGCTCGCCCTAGCGGGAACTACGAGCAGTACTTC.